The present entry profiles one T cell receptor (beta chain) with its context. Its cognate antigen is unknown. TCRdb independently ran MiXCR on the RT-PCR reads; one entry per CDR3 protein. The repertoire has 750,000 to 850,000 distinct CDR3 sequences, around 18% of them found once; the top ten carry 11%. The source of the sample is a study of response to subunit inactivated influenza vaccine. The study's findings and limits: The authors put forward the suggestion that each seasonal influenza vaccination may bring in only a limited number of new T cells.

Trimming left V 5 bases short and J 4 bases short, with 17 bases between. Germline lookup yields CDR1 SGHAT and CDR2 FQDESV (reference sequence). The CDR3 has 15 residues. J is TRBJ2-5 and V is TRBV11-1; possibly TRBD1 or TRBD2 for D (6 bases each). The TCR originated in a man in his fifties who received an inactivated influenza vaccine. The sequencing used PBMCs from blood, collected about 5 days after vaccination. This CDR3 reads CASSPRSGGRETQYF. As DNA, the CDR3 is TGTGCCAGCAGCCCACGTTCCGGGGGCCGAGAGACCCAGTACTTC.